This is a list of T cell receptor beta chains from one sample in a study of cytomegalovirus exposure and HLA in healthy donors. TCRdb keeps only in-frame clones here, not all; method: immunoSEQ multiplex PCR. The sample yields 150,000 to 200,000 clones, around 84% seen once. The sample was PBMCs. The receptors shown here come from a man aged 50 or older in good health and CMV-seropositive. The CDR3 runs from the conserved cysteine through the conserved F or W. D genes are given only for firm matches. Clone size appears in some rows only: once, few, many, or a class for an expanded clone.

d_call | clone_size | j_call | v_call | cdr3_aa | cdr3_nt
. | . | TRBJ1-2 | TRBV6-1 | CASSEGTGLYGYTF | TGTGCCAGCAGTGAAGGTACAGGACTATACGGCTACACCTTC
. | . | TRBJ1-1 | TRBV7-9 | CASRRGVENTEAFF | TGTGCCAGCCGAAGAGGAGTAGAGAACACTGAAGCTTTCTTT
. | . | TRBJ2-2 | TRBV7-3 | CASSLREHGELFF | TGTGCCAGCAGCTTAAGGGAGCACGGGGAGCTGTTTTTT
TRBD2 | . | TRBJ2-1 | TRBV29-1 | CSVPGLAPNNEQFF | TGCAGCGTGCCGGGACTAGCGCCGAACAATGAGCAGTTCTTC
TRBD2 | . | TRBJ2-3 | TRBV6-5 | CASSLAGSTDTQYF | TGTGCCAGCAGTCTAGCGGGTAGCACAGATACGCAGTATTTT
. | . | TRBJ2-7 | TRBV5-6 | CASSLTGTYEQYF | TGTGCCAGCAGCTTGACGGGAACCTACGAGCAGTACTTC
TRBD2 | . | TRBJ2-1 | TRBV10-2 | CASTGLAHYNEQFF | TGCGCCAGCACAGGACTAGCGCATTACAATGAGCAGTTCTTC
TRBD1 | . | TRBJ1-2 | TRBV2 | CASSEPGQGVYGYTF | TGTGCCAGCAGTGAGCCGGGACAGGGTGTCTATGGCTACACCTTC
TRBD1 | . | TRBJ2-1 | TRBV7-2 | CASSIRGQGARNEQFF | TGTGCCAGCAGCATACGCGGGCAGGGGGCTAGGAATGAGCAGTTCTTC
TRBD1 | . | TRBJ2-2 | TRBV10-3 | CAISPGTGGTGELFF | TGTGCCATCAGTCCCGGGACAGGGGGAACCGGGGAGCTGTTTTTT
. | . | TRBJ1-3 | TRBV7-9 | CASSPGGGNTIYF | TGTGCCAGCAGCCCGGGGGGCGGAAACACCATATATTTT
. | few | TRBJ1-1 | TRBV27 | CASSLSQTGNTEAFF | TGTGCCAGCAGTTTATCTCAGACAGGGAACACTGAAGCTTTCTTT
. | many | TRBJ2-1 | TRBV19 | CASSHTYNEQFF | TGTGCCAGTAGCCATACTTACAATGAGCAGTTCTTC
TRBD1 | . | TRBJ2-1 | TRBV18 | CASSPGQVSYNEQFF | TGTGCCAGCTCTCCGGGACAGGTATCCTACAATGAGCAGTTCTTC
TRBD1 | . | TRBJ1-2 | TRBV2 | CASVPVETGGGYGYTF | TGTGCCAGCGTCCCGGTAGAAACAGGGGGAGGGTATGGCTACACCTTC
. | . | TRBJ1-5 | TRBV4-1 | CASSQETGNQPQHF | TGCGCCAGCAGCCAAGAGACGGGGAATCAGCCCCAGCATTTT
. | . | TRBJ2-1 | TRBV7-2 | CASRTDPRYYNEQFF | TGTGCCAGCAGAACCGACCCTAGATATTACAATGAGCAGTTCTTC
TRBD2 | . | TRBJ2-7 | TRBV6-6 | CASNQEGLAGLEQYF | TGTGCCAGCAACCAGGAGGGACTAGCGGGCCTTGAGCAGTACTTC
. | . | TRBJ1-4 | TRBV6-5 | CASSRALATNEKLFF | TGTGCCAGCAGTCGGGCACTAGCAACTAATGAAAAACTGTTTTTT
. | . | TRBJ2-7 | TRBV7-3 | CASRTGNYEQYF | TGTGCCAGCAGGACCGGGAACTACGAGCAGTACTTC
TRBD2 | . | TRBJ2-2 | TRBV19 | CASSPIAGGIGTGELFF | TGTGCCAGTAGTCCGATAGCGGGGGGGATCGGCACCGGGGAGCTGTTTTTT
. | . | TRBJ2-5 | TRBV29-1 | CSVEDRSIETQYF | TGCAGCGTTGAAGATCGTTCTATTGAGACCCAGTACTTC
TRBD2 | . | TRBJ2-2 | TRBV7-7 | CASSPRQRGSGELFF | TGTGCCAGCAGCCCCCGCCAGCGGGGAAGCGGGGAGCTGTTTTTT
. | . | TRBJ2-2 | TRBV7-7 | CASSLRSGNTGELFF | TGTGCCAGCAGCCTGCGGTCGGGGAACACCGGGGAGCTGTTTTTT
. | once | TRBJ1-5 | TRBV25-1 | CASKRPSHSNQPQHF | TGTGCCAGCAAACGCCCCAGTCATAGCAATCAGCCCCAGCATTTT
. | . | TRBJ2-5 | TRBV14 | CASSQDHLGGETQYF | TGTGCCAGCAGCCAAGATCATTTAGGGGGAGAGACCCAGTACTTC
TRBD2 | . | TRBJ2-3 | TRBV19 | CASSSPGLAGYTDTQYF | TGTGCCAGTAGTTCGCCGGGACTAGCGGGATACACAGATACGCAGTATTTT
TRBD1 | . | TRBJ1-5 | TRBV18 | CASSPSGRGLSQPQHF | TGTGCCAGCTCACCATCCGGCAGGGGGTTGAGTCAGCCCCAGCATTTT
TRBD2 | . | TRBJ2-2 | TRBV9 | CASSARGGLAGASNTGELFF | TGTGCCAGCAGCGCCCGAGGGGGGCTAGCGGGAGCCTCGAACACCGGGGAGCTGTTTTTT
TRBD2 | . | TRBJ2-3 | TRBV5-1 | CASSHTEGRGTDTQYF | TGCGCCAGCAGCCACACAGAGGGGCGGGGGACAGATACGCAGTATTTT
. | once | TRBJ1-5 | TRBV7-9 | CASSFSRDGQPQHF | TGTGCCAGCAGCTTCAGCAGGGATGGGCAGCCCCAGCATTTT
. | . | TRBJ1-1 | TRBV7-9 | CASSLSPGVSDTEAFF | TGTGCCAGCAGCTTATCACCGGGGGTATCGGACACTGAAGCTTTCTTT
. | . | TRBJ2-7 | TRBV6-5 | CATTGTQAREQYF | TGTGCCACCACCGGGACTCAAGCGAGGGAGCAGTACTTC
. | . | TRBJ2-1 | TRBV15 | CATSRPIGTDPSYNEQFF | TGTGCCACCAGCAGACCTATAGGAACAGACCCGTCCTACAATGAGCAGTTCTTC
TRBD2 | . | TRBJ2-1 | TRBV10-2 | CASTLLAGRGAYNEQFF | TGCGCCAGCACCCTGCTAGCGGGGAGGGGGGCCTACAATGAGCAGTTCTTC